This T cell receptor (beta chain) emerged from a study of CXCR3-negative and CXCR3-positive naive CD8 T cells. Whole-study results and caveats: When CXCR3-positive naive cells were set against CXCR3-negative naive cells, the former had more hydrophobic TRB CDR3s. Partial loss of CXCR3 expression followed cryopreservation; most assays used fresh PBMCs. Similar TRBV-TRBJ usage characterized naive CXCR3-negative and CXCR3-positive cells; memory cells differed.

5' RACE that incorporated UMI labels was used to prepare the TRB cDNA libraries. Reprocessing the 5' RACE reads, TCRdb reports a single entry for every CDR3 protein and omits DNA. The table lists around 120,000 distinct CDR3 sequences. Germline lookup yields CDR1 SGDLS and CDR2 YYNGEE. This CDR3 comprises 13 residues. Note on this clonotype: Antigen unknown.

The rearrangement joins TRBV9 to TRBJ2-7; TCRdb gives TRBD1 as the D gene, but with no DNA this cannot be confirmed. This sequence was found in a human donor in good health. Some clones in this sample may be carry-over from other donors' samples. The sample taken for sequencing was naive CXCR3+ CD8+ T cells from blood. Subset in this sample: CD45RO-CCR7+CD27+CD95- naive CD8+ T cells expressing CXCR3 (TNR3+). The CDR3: CASSVDLRDEQYF.